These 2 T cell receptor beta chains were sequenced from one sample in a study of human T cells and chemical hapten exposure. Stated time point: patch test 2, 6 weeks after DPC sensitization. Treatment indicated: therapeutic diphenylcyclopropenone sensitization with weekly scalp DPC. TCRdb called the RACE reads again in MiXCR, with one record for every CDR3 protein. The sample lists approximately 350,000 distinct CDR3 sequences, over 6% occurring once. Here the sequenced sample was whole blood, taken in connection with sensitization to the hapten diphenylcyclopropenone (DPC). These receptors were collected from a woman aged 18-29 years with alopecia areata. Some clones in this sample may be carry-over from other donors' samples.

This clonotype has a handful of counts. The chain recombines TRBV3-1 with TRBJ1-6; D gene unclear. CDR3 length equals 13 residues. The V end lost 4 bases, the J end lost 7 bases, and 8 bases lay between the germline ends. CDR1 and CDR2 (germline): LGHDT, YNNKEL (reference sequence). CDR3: CASSLKENSPLHF. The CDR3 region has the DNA TGTGCCAGCAGCCTAAAGGAGAATTCACCCCTCCACTTT. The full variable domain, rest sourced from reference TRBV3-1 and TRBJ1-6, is DTAVSQTPKYLVTQMGNDKSIKCEQNLGHDTMYWYKQDSKKFLKIMFSYNNKELIINETVPNRFSPKSPDKAHLNLHINSLELGDSAVYFCASSLKENSPLHFGNGTRLTVT.

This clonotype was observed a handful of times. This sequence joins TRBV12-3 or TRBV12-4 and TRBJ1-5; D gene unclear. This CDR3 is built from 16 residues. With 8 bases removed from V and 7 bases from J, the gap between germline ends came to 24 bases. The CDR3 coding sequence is TGTGCCAGCCGCACGGACTCCTTGGGTTATCTCCAGCCCCAGCATTTT. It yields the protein CASRTDSLGYLQPQHF.